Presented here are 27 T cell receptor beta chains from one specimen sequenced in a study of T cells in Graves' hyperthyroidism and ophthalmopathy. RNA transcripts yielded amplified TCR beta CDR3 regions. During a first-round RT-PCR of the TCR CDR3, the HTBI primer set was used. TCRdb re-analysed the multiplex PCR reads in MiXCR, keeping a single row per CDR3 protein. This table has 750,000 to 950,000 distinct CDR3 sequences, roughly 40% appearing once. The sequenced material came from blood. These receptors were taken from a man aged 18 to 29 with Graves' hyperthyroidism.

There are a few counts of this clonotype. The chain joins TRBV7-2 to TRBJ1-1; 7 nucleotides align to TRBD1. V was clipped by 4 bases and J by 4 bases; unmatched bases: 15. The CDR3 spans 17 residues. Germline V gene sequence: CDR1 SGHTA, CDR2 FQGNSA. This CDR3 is CASSSQGSRGAGTEAFF. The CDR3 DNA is TGTGCCAGCAGCTCGCAGGGGTCCAGGGGGGCGGGCACTGAAGCTTTCTTT.

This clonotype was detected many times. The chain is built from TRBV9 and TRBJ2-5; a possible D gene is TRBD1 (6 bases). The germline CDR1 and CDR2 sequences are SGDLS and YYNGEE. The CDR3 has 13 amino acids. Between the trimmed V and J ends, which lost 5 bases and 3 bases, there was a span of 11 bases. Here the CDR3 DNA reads TGTGCCAGCAGTACCCACAGGGAAGAGACCCAGTACTTC. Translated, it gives CASSTHREETQYF. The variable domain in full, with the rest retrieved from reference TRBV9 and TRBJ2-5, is DSGVTQTPKHLITATGQRVTLRCSPRSGDLSVYWYQQSLDQGLQFLIQYYNGEERAKGNILERFSAQQFPDLHSELNLSSLELGDSALYFCASSTHREETQYFGPGTRLLVL.

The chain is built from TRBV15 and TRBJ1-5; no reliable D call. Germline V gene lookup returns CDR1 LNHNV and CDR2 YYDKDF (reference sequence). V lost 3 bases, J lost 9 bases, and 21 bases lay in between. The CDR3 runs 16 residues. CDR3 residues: CATSSQELGPVSPQHF. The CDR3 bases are TGTGCCACCAGCAGCCAAGAGCTCGGTCCCGTTTCGCCCCAGCATTTT.

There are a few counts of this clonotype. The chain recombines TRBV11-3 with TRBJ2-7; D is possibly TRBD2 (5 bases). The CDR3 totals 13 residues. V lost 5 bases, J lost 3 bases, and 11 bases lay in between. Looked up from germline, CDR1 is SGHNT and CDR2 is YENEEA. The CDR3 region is CASSHTDFYEQYF. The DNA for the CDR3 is TGTGCCAGCAGCCATACGGACTTCTACGAGCAGTACTTC.

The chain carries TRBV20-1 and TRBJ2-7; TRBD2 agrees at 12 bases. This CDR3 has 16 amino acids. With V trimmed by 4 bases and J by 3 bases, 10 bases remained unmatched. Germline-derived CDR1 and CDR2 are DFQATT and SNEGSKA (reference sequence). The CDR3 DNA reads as TGCAGTGCTAAGACTAGCGGGAGTACCCCCTACTACGAGCAGTACTTC. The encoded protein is CSAKTSGSTPYYEQYF.

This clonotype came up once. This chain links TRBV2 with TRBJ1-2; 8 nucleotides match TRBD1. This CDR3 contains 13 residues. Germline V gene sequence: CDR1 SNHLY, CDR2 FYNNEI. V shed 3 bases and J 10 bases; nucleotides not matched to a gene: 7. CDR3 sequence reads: CASSERGTGHYTF. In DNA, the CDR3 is TGTGCCAGCAGTGAGAGAGGGACAGGCCACTACACCTTC.

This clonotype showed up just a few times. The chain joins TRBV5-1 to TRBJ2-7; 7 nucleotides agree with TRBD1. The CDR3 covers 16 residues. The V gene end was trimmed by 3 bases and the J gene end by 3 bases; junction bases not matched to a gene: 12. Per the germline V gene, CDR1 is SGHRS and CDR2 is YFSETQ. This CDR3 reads CASSSADGRGNYEQYF. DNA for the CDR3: TGCGCCAGCAGCTCGGCGGACGGCAGGGGGAACTACGAGCAGTACTTC. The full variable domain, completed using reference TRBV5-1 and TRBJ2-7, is KAGVTQTPRYLIKTRGQQVTLSCSPISGHRSVSWYQQTPGQGLQFLFEYFSETQRNKGNFPGRFSGRQFSNSRSEMNVSTLELGDSALYLCASSSADGRGNYEQYFGPGTRLTVT.

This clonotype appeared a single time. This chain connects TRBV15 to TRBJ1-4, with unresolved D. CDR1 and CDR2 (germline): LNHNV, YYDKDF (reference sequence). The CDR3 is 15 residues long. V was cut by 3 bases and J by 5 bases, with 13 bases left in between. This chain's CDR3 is CATSSGRQKNEKLFF. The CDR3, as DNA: TGTGCCACCAGCAGCGGCCGGCAGAAGAATGAAAAACTGTTTTTT.

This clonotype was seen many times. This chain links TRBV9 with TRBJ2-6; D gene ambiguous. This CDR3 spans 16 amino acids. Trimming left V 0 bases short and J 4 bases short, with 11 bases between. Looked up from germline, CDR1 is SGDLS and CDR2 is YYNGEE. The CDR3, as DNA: TGTGCCAGCAGCGTAGCCATCTCGGAAGGGGCCAACGTCCTGACTTTC. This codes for CASSVAISEGANVLTF.

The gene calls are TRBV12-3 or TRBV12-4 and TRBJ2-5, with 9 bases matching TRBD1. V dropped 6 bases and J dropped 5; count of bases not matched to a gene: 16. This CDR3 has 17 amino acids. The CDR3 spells CASRPLGGDRVGETQYF. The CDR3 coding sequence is TGTGCCAGCAGACCCCTTGGTGGGGACAGGGTTGGGGAGACCCAGTACTTC.

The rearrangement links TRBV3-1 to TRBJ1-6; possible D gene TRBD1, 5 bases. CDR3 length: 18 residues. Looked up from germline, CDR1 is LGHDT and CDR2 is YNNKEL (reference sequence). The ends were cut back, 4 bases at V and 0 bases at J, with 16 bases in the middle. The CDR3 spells CASSPEGRRSSYNSPLHF. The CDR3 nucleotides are TGTGCCAGCAGCCCCGAGGGACGCCGCAGCTCCTATAATTCACCCCTCCACTTT.

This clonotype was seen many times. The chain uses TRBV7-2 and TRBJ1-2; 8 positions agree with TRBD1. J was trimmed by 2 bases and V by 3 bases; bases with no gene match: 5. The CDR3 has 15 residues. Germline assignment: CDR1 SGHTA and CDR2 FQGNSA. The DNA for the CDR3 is TGTGCCAGCAGCTTGGGGGACAGGCTAAACTATGGCTACACCTTC. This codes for CASSLGDRLNYGYTF.

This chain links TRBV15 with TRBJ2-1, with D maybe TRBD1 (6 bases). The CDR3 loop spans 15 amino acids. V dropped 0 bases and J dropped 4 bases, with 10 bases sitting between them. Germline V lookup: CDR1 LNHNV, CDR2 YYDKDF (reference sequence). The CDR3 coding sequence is TGTGCCACCAGCAGAGACCGAGGGGGTTACAATGAGCAGTTCTTC. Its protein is CATSRDRGGYNEQFF.

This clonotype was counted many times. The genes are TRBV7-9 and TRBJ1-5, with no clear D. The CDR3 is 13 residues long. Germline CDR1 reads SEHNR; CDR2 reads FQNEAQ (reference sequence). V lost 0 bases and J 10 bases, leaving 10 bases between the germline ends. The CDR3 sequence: CASSLAWEGPQHF. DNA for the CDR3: TGTGCCAGCAGCTTAGCGTGGGAAGGCCCCCAGCATTTT.

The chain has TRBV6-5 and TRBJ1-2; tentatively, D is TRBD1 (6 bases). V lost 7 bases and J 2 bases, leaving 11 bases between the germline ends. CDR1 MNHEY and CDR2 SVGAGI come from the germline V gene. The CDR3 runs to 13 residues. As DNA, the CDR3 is TGTGCCAGCACGCCTACAGGGAACTATGGCTACACCTTC. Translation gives CASTPTGNYGYTF.

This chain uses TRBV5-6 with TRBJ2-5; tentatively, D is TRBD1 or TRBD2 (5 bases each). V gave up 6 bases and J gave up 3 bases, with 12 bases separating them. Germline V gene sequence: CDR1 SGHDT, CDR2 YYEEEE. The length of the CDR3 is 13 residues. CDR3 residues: CASTKVGEETQYF. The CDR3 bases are TGTGCCAGCACCAAAGTGGGGGAAGAGACCCAGTACTTC.

The CDR3 sequence: CASSYSHNSGNTIYF. DNA of the CDR3: TGTGCCAGCAGTTACTCCCACAACTCTGGAAACACCATATATTTT. The genes are TRBV6-6 and TRBJ1-3; no reliable D call. V lost 0 bases, J lost 0 bases, and 6 bases lay in between. Germline CDR1 reads MNHNY; CDR2 reads SVGAGI (reference sequence). The CDR3 has 15 residues.

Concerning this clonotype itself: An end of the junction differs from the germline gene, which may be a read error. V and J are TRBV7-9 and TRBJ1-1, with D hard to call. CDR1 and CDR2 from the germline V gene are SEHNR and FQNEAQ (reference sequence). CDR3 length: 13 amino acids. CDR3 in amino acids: CASSLPGNNEAFF. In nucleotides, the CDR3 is TGTGCCAGCAGCTTACCCGGGAACAATGAAGCTTTCTTT.

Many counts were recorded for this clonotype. The CDR3 region is CASSRGLAGYEQYF. The CDR3 DNA reads TGTGCCAGCAGCCGAGGACTAGCGGGATATGAGCAGTACTTC. This chain joins TRBV7-2 and TRBJ2-7, with 12 bases fitting TRBD2. The CDR3 extends over 14 amino acids. Germline V gene lookup returns CDR1 SGHTA and CDR2 FQGNSA. Trimming cost V 5 bases and J 7 bases; bases outside gene matches: 6. Based on the CDR3 plus reference TRBV7-2 and TRBJ2-7, the full variable domain is GAGVSQSPSNKVTEKGKDVELRCDPISGHTALYWYRQSLGQGLEFLIYFQGNSAPDKSGLPSDRFSAERTGGSVSTLTIQRTQQEDSAVYLCASSRGLAGYEQYFGPGTRLTVT.

The CDR3 sequence is CASSFPGTPRTEAFF. As DNA, the CDR3 is TGTGCCAGCAGCTTTCCCGGAACCCCGCGGACTGAAGCTTTCTTT. The chain recombines TRBV7-2 with TRBJ1-1; D remains unclear. Per the germline V gene, CDR1 is SGHTA and CDR2 is FQGNSA. This CDR3 has 15 amino acids. V was pared by 3 bases and J by 5 bases, with 16 bases between.

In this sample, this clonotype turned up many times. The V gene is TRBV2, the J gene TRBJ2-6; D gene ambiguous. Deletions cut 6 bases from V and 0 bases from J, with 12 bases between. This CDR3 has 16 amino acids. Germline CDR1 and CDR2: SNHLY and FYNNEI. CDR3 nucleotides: TGTGCCAGCAGGGGGTACCACGACTCTGGGGCCAACGTCCTGACTTTC. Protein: CASRGYHDSGANVLTF.

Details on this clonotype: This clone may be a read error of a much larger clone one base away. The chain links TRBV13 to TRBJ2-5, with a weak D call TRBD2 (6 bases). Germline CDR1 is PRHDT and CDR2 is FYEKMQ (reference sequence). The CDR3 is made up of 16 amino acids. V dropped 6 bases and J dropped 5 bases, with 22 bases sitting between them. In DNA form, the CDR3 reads TGTGCCAGCAGTTCTAGCGACAGCGCGGAGGACGAGACCCAGTACTTC. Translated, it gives CASSSSDSAEDETQYF.

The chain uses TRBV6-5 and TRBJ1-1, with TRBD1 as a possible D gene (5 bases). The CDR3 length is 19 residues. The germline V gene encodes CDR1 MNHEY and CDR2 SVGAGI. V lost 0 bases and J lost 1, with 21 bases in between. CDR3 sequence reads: CASSYSVGPISPGNTEAFF. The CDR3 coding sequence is TGTGCCAGCAGTTACTCGGTGGGGCCAATCTCCCCAGGGAACACTGAAGCTTTCTTT.

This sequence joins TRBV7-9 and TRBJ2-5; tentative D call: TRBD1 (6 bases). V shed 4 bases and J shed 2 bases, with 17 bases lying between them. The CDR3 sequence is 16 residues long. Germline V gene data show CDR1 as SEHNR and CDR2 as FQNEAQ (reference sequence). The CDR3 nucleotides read TGTGCCAGCAGCTCCCAGGGGCGGCACGTACAAGAGACCCAGTACTTC. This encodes CASSSQGRHVQETQYF.

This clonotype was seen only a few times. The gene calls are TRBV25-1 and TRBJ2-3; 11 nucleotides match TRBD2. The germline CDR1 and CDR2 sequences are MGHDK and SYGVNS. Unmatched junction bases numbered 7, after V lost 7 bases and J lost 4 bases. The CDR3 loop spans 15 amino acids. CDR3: CASTVAGGPADTQYF. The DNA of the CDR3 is TGTGCCAGCACCGTAGCGGGAGGGCCCGCAGATACGCAGTATTTT.

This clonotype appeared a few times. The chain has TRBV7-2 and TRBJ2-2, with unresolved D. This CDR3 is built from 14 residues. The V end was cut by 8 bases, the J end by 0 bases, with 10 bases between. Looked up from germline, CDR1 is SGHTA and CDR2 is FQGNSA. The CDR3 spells CASGKAPNTGELFF. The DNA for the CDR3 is TGTGCCAGCGGAAAAGCGCCGAACACCGGGGAGCTGTTTTTT.

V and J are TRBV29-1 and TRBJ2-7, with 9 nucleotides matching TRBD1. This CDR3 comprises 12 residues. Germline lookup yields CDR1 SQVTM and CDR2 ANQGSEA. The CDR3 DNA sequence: TGCAGTTCAGGGACAGGGACCTACGAGCAGTACTTC. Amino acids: CSSGTGTYEQYF.